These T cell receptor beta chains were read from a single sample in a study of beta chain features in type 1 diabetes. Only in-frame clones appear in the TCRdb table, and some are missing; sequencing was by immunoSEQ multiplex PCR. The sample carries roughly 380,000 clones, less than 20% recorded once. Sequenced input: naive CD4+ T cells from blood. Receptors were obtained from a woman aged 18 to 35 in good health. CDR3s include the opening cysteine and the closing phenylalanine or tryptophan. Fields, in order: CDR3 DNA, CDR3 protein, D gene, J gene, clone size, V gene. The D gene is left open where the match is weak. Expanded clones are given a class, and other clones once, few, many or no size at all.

CDR3 DNA: TGTGCCAGCAGTGGACAGATGAACACCGGGGAGCTGTTTTTT
CDR3 protein: CASSGQMNTGELFF
D gene: NA
J gene: TRBJ2-2
clone size: few
V gene: TRBV2

CDR3 DNA: TGCGCCAGCAGCCCAGCGGGGGGAATTTACAATGAGCAGTTCTTC
CDR3 protein: CASSPAGGIYNEQFF
D gene: TRBD2
J gene: TRBJ2-1
clone size: NA
V gene: TRBV5-1

CDR3 DNA: TGTGCCAGCAGCTTAGTGGGGGCTTACGGCGAACTGTTTTTT
CDR3 protein: CASSLVGAYGELFF
D gene: NA
J gene: TRBJ1-4
clone size: NA
V gene: TRBV7-2

CDR3 DNA: TGTGCCAGCAGCGCTCGACTAGCGGAAGAGACCCAGTACTTC
CDR3 protein: CASSARLAEETQYF
D gene: TRBD2
J gene: TRBJ2-5
clone size: NA
V gene: TRBV7-9

CDR3 DNA: TGTGCCTGGAGCGCGCGGAATGAGCAGTTCTTC
CDR3 protein: CAWSARNEQFF
D gene: NA
J gene: TRBJ2-1
clone size: NA
V gene: TRBV30

CDR3 DNA: TGTGCCAGCAGCCCGACCAGCGGATCAAGCACAGATACGCAGTATTTT
CDR3 protein: CASSPTSGSSTDTQYF
D gene: NA
J gene: TRBJ2-3
clone size: few
V gene: TRBV11-2

CDR3 DNA: TGCGCCAGCAGCCAAGATGGCAGGGGGCGACGAGAGACCCAGTACTTC
CDR3 protein: CASSQDGRGRRETQYF
D gene: TRBD1
J gene: TRBJ2-5
clone size: NA
V gene: TRBV4-1

CDR3 DNA: TGTGCCAGCAGCGATAGTCCGGGACAGAGCTTCTACGAGCAGTACTTC
CDR3 protein: CASSDSPGQSFYEQYF
D gene: TRBD1
J gene: TRBJ2-7
clone size: NA
V gene: TRBV7-9

CDR3 DNA: TGTGCCAGCAGCGCGACAGTTATGAACACTGAAGCTTTCTTT
CDR3 protein: CASSATVMNTEAFF
D gene: NA
J gene: TRBJ1-1
clone size: few
V gene: TRBV2

CDR3 DNA: TGTGCCTGGAGTGCCGCAGGGAAGCATGAGCAGTTCTTC
CDR3 protein: CAWSAAGKHEQFF
D gene: NA
J gene: TRBJ2-1
clone size: few
V gene: TRBV30

CDR3 DNA: TGCGCCAGCAGCTTCGACAGGGCCCGAGAGGTGGCCAACGTCCTGACTTTC
CDR3 protein: CASSFDRAREVANVLTF
D gene: TRBD1
J gene: TRBJ2-6
clone size: few
V gene: TRBV5-1

CDR3 DNA: TGTGCCAGCAGCTTAAACCCAGGGCCTTTCTATGGCTACACCTTC
CDR3 protein: CASSLNPGPFYGYTF
D gene: NA
J gene: TRBJ1-2
clone size: few
V gene: TRBV11-2

CDR3 DNA: TGTGCCAGCAGCTTAAAAAGCGGGATCACAGATACGCAGTATTTT
CDR3 protein: CASSLKSGITDTQYF
D gene: TRBD2
J gene: TRBJ2-3
clone size: few
V gene: TRBV5-4

CDR3 DNA: TGTGCCAGCAGCTCCGCGGTGGGTGGGGAGCTGTTTTTT
CDR3 protein: CASSSAVGGELFF
D gene: NA
J gene: TRBJ2-2
clone size: few
V gene: TRBV7-3

CDR3 DNA: TGTGCCAGCAGCTCCTACGGGACAGGGGAAGGCTACACCTTC
CDR3 protein: CASSSYGTGEGYTF
D gene: TRBD1
J gene: TRBJ1-2
clone size: few
V gene: TRBV7-3

CDR3 DNA: TGTGCCAGCAGCTTAGTCACTAGCACAGATACGCAGTATTTT
CDR3 protein: CASSLVTSTDTQYF
D gene: NA
J gene: TRBJ2-3
clone size: NA
V gene: TRBV7-9

CDR3 DNA: TGTGCCAGCAGTGTTACAGGGCGGAATCCCGGGGAGCTGTTTTTT
CDR3 protein: CASSVTGRNPGELFF
D gene: NA
J gene: TRBJ2-2
clone size: NA
V gene: TRBV25-1

CDR3 DNA: TGTGCCAGCAGTGAATGGACAGGGGATACTGAAGCTTTCTTT
CDR3 protein: CASSEWTGDTEAFF
D gene: TRBD1
J gene: TRBJ1-1
clone size: few
V gene: TRBV25-1

CDR3 DNA: TGCAGCGCTAGGCCCCTTCGGAGCGCACCGGGGGGCAATGGCTACACCTTC
CDR3 protein: CSARPLRSAPGGNGYTF
D gene: NA
J gene: TRBJ1-2
clone size: few
V gene: TRBV29-1

CDR3 DNA: TGTGCCAGCAGCTTAGGATCCGAGACGGAGGCAAACTATGGCTACACCTTC
CDR3 protein: CASSLGSETEANYGYTF
D gene: NA
J gene: TRBJ1-2
clone size: few
V gene: TRBV5-4

CDR3 DNA: TGTGCCAGCAGGGCTTTCAATGAGCAGTTCTTC
CDR3 protein: CASRAFNEQFF
D gene: NA
J gene: TRBJ2-1
clone size: few
V gene: TRBV25-1

CDR3 DNA: TGTGCCAGCACCTTCCAAGCGGATGGAAACACCATATATTTT
CDR3 protein: CASTFQADGNTIYF
D gene: NA
J gene: TRBJ1-3
clone size: few
V gene: TRBV7-2

CDR3 DNA: TGCGCCAGCAGTCAACAGTTTACTAGCGGGGCCTACAATGAGCAGTTCTTC
CDR3 protein: CASSQQFTSGAYNEQFF
D gene: TRBD2
J gene: TRBJ2-1
clone size: few
V gene: TRBV23-1

CDR3 DNA: TGTGCCAGTAGTATAGGGGGGACAGGGATAGCCAACGTCCTGACTTTC
CDR3 protein: CASSIGGTGIANVLTF
D gene: TRBD1
J gene: TRBJ2-6
clone size: few
V gene: TRBV19

CDR3 DNA: TGTGCCTTCCGACTAGCGGGAGCCCTCACAGATACGCAGTATTTT
CDR3 protein: CAFRLAGALTDTQYF
D gene: TRBD2
J gene: TRBJ2-3
clone size: NA
V gene: TRBV30

CDR3 DNA: TGTGCCAGCAGTGGACCGAGGGCGGGGGCCAACGTCCTGACTTTC
CDR3 protein: CASSGPRAGANVLTF
D gene: NA
J gene: TRBJ2-6
clone size: NA
V gene: TRBV25-1

CDR3 DNA: TGTGCCAGTAGTATGGGATCGGGAACTCGTGGCTACACCTTC
CDR3 protein: CASSMGSGTRGYTF
D gene: NA
J gene: TRBJ1-2
clone size: NA
V gene: TRBV19

CDR3 DNA: TGTGCCAGCAGTGAATCCCTGGCTTTTGGACATCCGAAAAACATTCAGTACTTC
CDR3 protein: CASSESLAFGHPKNIQYF
D gene: NA
J gene: TRBJ2-4
clone size: few
V gene: TRBV6-1

CDR3 DNA: TGCAGCGCCCCGGGACAGGGGGCGTTTAATGAAAAACTGTTTTTT
CDR3 protein: CSAPGQGAFNEKLFF
D gene: TRBD1
J gene: TRBJ1-4
clone size: few
V gene: TRBV29-1

CDR3 DNA: TGTGCCAGCAGCGCCGACTGGGGCTACGAGCAGTACTTC
CDR3 protein: CASSADWGYEQYF
D gene: NA
J gene: TRBJ2-7
clone size: few
V gene: TRBV9

CDR3 DNA: TGTGCCACCAGCAGAGTGGGCGGGAGCTATGAGCAGTTCTTC
CDR3 protein: CATSRVGGSYEQFF
D gene: TRBD2
J gene: TRBJ2-1
clone size: NA
V gene: TRBV15

CDR3 DNA: TGTGCCAGCAGTTCCAGTTCCAGACAGGGGAGCTATGGCTACACCTTC
CDR3 protein: CASSSSSRQGSYGYTF
D gene: TRBD1
J gene: TRBJ1-2
clone size: few
V gene: TRBV7-2

CDR3 DNA: TGTGCCAGCAGCTTAGAGTCTAGCGGGAGATCCGAGCAGTACTTC
CDR3 protein: CASSLESSGRSEQYF
D gene: TRBD2
J gene: TRBJ2-7
clone size: few
V gene: TRBV11-2

CDR3 DNA: TGTGCCAGCAGTGAACAGGGGGGACAGTACTTC
CDR3 protein: CASSEQGGQYF
D gene: NA
J gene: TRBJ2-7
clone size: NA
V gene: TRBV6-1

CDR3 DNA: TGTGCCAGCAGCGCCGCTCAACGGGGCTACACCTTC
CDR3 protein: CASSAAQRGYTF
D gene: NA
J gene: TRBJ1-2
clone size: few
V gene: TRBV9

CDR3 DNA: TGTGCCAGCAGCTTAGTAGCGGGGGCCTTTCAAGAGACCCAGTACTTC
CDR3 protein: CASSLVAGAFQETQYF
D gene: TRBD2
J gene: TRBJ2-5
clone size: NA
V gene: TRBV7-9

CDR3 DNA: TGTGCCTGGAGCCCCCCTAACGACAGCCATGGCTACACCTTC
CDR3 protein: CAWSPPNDSHGYTF
D gene: NA
J gene: TRBJ1-2
clone size: NA
V gene: TRBV30

CDR3 DNA: TGTGCCAGCAGCGTATCCGGCGGGGTCTCCTACAATGAGCAGTTCTTC
CDR3 protein: CASSVSGGVSYNEQFF
D gene: NA
J gene: TRBJ2-1
clone size: few
V gene: TRBV9

CDR3 DNA: TGCGCCAGCAGCTGGCAGGGTCTTTCCTACAATGAGCAGTTCTTC
CDR3 protein: CASSWQGLSYNEQFF
D gene: NA
J gene: TRBJ2-1
clone size: NA
V gene: TRBV5-1

CDR3 DNA: TGTGCCAGCAGTTCGACAGGGCCAAATCAGCCCCAGCATTTT
CDR3 protein: CASSSTGPNQPQHF
D gene: TRBD1
J gene: TRBJ1-5
clone size: few
V gene: TRBV6-1

CDR3 DNA: TGTGCTAGTGGTTTGTCGTATGGCTACACCTTC
CDR3 protein: CASGLSYGYTF
D gene: NA
J gene: TRBJ1-2
clone size: NA
V gene: TRBV12-5

CDR3 DNA: TGTGCCAGCAGTTACTCGAGCCAGGGGCCAAGCGAGCAGTACTTC
CDR3 protein: CASSYSSQGPSEQYF
D gene: NA
J gene: TRBJ2-7
clone size: NA
V gene: TRBV6-5

CDR3 DNA: TGCGCCAGCAGCCGGAGCCCGATCGAGGCCAACGTCCTGACTTTC
CDR3 protein: CASSRSPIEANVLTF
D gene: NA
J gene: TRBJ2-6
clone size: few
V gene: TRBV5-1

CDR3 DNA: TGTGCCCTGGCGCTGGCGGGACGGCAGAACACCGGGGAGCTGTTTTTT
CDR3 protein: CALALAGRQNTGELFF
D gene: NA
J gene: TRBJ2-2
clone size: few
V gene: TRBV30

CDR3 DNA: TGTGCCAGTAGTATCCGGGATCTACCCCGCTCCTACACCTTC
CDR3 protein: CASSIRDLPRSYTF
D gene: NA
J gene: TRBJ1-2
clone size: NA
V gene: TRBV19